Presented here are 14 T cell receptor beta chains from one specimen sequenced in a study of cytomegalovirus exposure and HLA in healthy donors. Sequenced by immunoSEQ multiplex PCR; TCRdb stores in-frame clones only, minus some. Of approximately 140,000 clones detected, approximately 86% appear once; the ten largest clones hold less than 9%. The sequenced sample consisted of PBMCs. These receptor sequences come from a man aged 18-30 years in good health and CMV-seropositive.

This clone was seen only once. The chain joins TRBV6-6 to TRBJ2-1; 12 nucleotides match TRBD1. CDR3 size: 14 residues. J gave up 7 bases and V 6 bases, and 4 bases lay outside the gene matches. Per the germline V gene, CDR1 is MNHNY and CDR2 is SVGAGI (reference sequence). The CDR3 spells CASRGQGAGNEQFF. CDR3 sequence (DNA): TGTGCCAGCAGGGGACAGGGGGCGGGTAATGAGCAGTTCTTC.

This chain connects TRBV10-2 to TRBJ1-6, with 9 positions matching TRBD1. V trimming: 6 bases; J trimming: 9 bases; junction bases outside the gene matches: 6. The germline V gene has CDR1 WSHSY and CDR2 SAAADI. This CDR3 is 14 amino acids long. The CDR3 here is CASRTGTGTSPLHF. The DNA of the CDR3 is TGCGCCAGCAGAACCGGGACAGGGACTTCACCCCTCCACTTT.

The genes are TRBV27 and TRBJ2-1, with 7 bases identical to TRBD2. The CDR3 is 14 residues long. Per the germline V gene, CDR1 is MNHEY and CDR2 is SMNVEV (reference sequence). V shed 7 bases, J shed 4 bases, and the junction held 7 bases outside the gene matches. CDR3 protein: CASKRDSRYNEQFF. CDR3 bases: TGTGCCAGCAAGCGGGACTCGCGATACAATGAGCAGTTCTTC.

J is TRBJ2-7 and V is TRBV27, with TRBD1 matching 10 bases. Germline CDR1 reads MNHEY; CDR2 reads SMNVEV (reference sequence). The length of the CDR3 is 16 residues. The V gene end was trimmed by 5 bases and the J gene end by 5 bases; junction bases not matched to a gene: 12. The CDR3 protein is CASSHYFGTGVHEQYF. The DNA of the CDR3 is TGTGCCAGCAGTCACTATTTCGGGACAGGGGTTCACGAGCAGTACTTC.

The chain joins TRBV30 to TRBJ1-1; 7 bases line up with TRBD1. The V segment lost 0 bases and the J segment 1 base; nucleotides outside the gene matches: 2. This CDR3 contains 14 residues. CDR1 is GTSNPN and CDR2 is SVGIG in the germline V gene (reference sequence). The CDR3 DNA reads TGTGCCTGGAGTGTAAACAGGGGGAACACTGAAGCTTTCTTT. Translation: CAWSVNRGNTEAFF.

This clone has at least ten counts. The CDR3 DNA reads TGTGCCAGTAACCCCTCCGAGGCCTACAATGAGCAGTTCTTC. The encoded protein is CASNPSEAYNEQFF. The chain couples TRBV19 to TRBJ2-1; no clear D gene. CDR3 length: 14 residues. Looked up from germline, CDR1 is LNHDA and CDR2 is SQIVND (reference sequence). V dropped 7 bases and J dropped 2 bases, with 12 bases sitting between them.

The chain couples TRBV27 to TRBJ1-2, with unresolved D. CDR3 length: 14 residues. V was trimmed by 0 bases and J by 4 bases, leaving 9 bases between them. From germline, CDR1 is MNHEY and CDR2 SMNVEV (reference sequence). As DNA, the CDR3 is TGTGCCAGCAGTTTATCGTCATCCGGCTATGGCTACACCTTC. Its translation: CASSLSSSGYGYTF.

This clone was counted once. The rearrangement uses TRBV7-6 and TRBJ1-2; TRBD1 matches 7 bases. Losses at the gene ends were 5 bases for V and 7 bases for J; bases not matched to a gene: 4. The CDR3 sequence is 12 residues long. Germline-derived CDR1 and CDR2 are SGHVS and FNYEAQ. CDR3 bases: TGTGCCAGCAGCCAGACAGGGTTTGGCTACACCTTC. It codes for CASSQTGFGYTF.

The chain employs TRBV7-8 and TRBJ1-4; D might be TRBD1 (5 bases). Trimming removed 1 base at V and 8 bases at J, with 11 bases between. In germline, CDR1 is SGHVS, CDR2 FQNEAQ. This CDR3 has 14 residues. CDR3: CASSLETGPEKLFF. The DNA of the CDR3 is TGTGCCAGCAGCTTAGAAACAGGCCCCGAAAAACTGTTTTTT. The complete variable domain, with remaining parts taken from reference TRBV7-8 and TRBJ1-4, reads GAGVSQSPRYKVAKRGQDVALRCDPISGHVSLFWYQQALGQGPEFLTYFQNEAQLDKSGLPSDRFFAERPEGSVSTLKIQRTQQEDSAVYLCASSLETGPEKLFFGSGTQLSVL.

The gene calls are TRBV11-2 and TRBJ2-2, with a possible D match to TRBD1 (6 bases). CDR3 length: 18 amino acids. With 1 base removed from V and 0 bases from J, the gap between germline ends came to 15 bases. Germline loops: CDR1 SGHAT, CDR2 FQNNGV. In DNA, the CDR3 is TGTGCCAGCAGCTTAGGTGACAGGTTTACATCGAACACCGGGGAGCTGTTTTTT. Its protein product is CASSLGDRFTSNTGELFF.

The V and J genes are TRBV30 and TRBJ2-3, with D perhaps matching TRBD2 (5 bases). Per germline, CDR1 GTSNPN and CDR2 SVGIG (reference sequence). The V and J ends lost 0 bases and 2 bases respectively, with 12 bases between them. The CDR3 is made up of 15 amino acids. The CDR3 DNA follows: TGTGCCTGGAGTGTAGGAGGCGGACTCACAGATACGCAGTATTTT. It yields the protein CAWSVGGGLTDTQYF.

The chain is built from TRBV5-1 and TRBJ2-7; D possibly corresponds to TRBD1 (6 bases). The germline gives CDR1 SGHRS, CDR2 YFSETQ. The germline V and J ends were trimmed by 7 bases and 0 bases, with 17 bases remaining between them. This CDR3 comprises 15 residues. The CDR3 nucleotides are TGCGCCAGCCGGGGTTTGACAGGTGCCTCCTACGAGCAGTACTTC. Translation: CASRGLTGASYEQYF.

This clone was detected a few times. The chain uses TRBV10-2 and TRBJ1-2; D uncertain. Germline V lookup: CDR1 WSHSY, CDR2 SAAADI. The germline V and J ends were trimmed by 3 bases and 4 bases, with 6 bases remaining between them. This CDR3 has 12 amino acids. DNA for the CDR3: TGCGCCAGCAGTGACGGGGTCTATGGCTACACCTTC. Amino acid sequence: CASSDGVYGYTF.

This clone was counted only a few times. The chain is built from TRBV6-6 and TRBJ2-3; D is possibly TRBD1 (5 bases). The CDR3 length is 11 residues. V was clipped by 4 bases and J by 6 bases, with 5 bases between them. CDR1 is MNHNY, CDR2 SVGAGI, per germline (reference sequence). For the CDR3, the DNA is TGTGCCAGCAGTTGGGGCGATACGCAGTATTTT. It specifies CASSWGDTQYF.